This record concerns one T cell receptor (beta chain) sequence. Its matching antigen is unknown. This record comes from a study of CD8+ T cells in alopecia areata. Study as a whole: Tofacitinib was taken orally by treated patients, and the dose was 5 to 10 mg twice daily. Broader study findings: Lesional scalp displayed greater clonality than normal scalp, most notably in alopecia totalis/universalis.

Reverse transcription of extracted RNA yielded cDNA, which provided the sequencing template. Produced via immunoSEQ multiplex PCR; TCRdb's table is partial and in-frame only. The sample yields 150,000 or so clones, over 80% seen once. V lost 2 bases to trimming and J lost 4 bases; unmatched junction nucleotides: 4. Germline V gene data show CDR1 as SGHVS and CDR2 as FQNEAQ. The CDR3 totals 15 residues. This chain links TRBV7-8 with TRBJ2-3; TRBD1 matches 9 bases. The clonotype was recovered from a human donor with alopecia areata. Source: CD8+ T cells sorted from blood, taken at week 0. For the CDR3, the DNA is TGTGCCAGCAGCTTACCGGGACAGGGCCCAGATACGCAGTATTTT. It codes for CASSLPGQGPDTQYF.